One sample yielded the 14 T cell receptor beta chains listed below, sequenced in a study of T cells in Graves' hyperthyroidism and ophthalmopathy. RNA transcripts were the template for amplifying TCR beta CDR3 regions. First-round RT-PCR with HTBI primers amplified the TCR CDR3 region. TCRdb reanalysed the multiplex PCR reads using MiXCR and keeps one entry per CDR3 protein. Of hundreds of thousands of distinct CDR3 sequences in the sample, approximately 25% were seen once. The source material was blood. The origin of the receptors is a woman aged 25 to 39 with Graves' ophthalmopathy.

As for this clonotype: One end of the junction is discordant with germline, which a read error may explain. The chain uses TRBV28 and TRBJ2-7, with TRBD1 as a possible D gene (6 bases). This CDR3 has 13 residues. Germline CDR1 reads MDHEN; CDR2 reads SYDVKM. The CDR3 region has the DNA TGTGCCAGCAGTCCCTGGGACATCTACGAGCAATACTTC. It yields the protein CASSPWDIYEQYF.

This clonotype was observed many times. The chain links TRBV19 to TRBJ1-5; weak D call: TRBD1 (5 bases). This CDR3 is built from 14 residues. The V gene's germline CDR1 is LNHDA and CDR2 SQIVND (reference sequence). Trimming pared 4 bases from V and 4 bases from J, leaving 11 bases between. The CDR3: CASSTDGGNQPQHF. The CDR3 DNA reads TGTGCCAGTAGTACTGACGGGGGGAATCAGCCCCAGCATTTT.

The chain joins TRBV11-2 to TRBJ2-7; TRBD1 or TRBD2 may be the D gene (5 bases each). The CDR3 has 14 amino acids. Deletions cut 3 bases from V and 1 base from J, with 10 bases between. CDR1 and CDR2 (germline): SGHAT, FQNNGV. The CDR3 loop is CASSFNEGSYEQYF. Here the CDR3 DNA reads TGTGCCAGCAGCTTCAACGAGGGGTCCTACGAGCAGTACTTC. Full variable domain (outside the CDR3, taken from reference TRBV11-2 and TRBJ2-7): EAGVAQSPRYKIIEKRQSVAFWCNPISGHATLYWYQQILGQGPKLLIQFQNNGVVDDSQLPKDRFSAERLKGVDSTLKIQPAKLEDSAVYLCASSFNEGSYEQYFGPGTRLTVT.

This clonotype was detected a few times. A much larger clone differs from this one at a single base, so this may be a read error. This chain connects TRBV27 to TRBJ2-4, with TRBD1 matching 9 bases. The CDR3 consists of 15 residues. Germline CDR1 MNHEY, CDR2 SMNVEV (reference sequence). CDR3 protein: CASRGQGYVHDIKYF. The CDR3 bases are TGTGCCAGCCGGGGACAGGGTTATGTCCACGACATTAAGTACTTC.

In its sample, this clonotype was seen many times. The rearrangement links TRBV6-1 to TRBJ1-2; no clear D gene. Trimming stripped 1 base from V and 6 bases from J, with 9 bases between. This CDR3 contains 13 residues. Germline CDR1 MNHNS, CDR2 SASEGT. CDR3 in amino acids: CASSEVFADGYTF. CDR3 nucleotides: TGTGCCAGCAGTGAAGTGTTCGCGGATGGCTACACCTTC.

This clonotype was seen repeatedly, ten times or more. CDR3 sequence reads: CAWSVGRYEQYF. CDR3 nucleotides: TGTGCCTGGAGTGTAGGAAGATACGAGCAGTACTTC. V and J are TRBV30 and TRBJ2-7; D uncertain. V lost 0 bases, J lost 4 bases, and 7 bases lay in between. The length of the CDR3 is 12 residues. Germline CDR1 reads GTSNPN; CDR2 reads SVGIG (reference sequence).

V gene TRBV12-3 or TRBV12-4 combines with J gene TRBJ2-2, with D maybe TRBD2 (6 bases). Trimming stripped 5 bases from V and 3 bases from J, with 13 bases between. This CDR3 region has 15 residues. The CDR3: CASSSGGVYTGELFF. As DNA, the CDR3 is TGTGCCAGCAGTAGCGGAGGGGTTTACACCGGGGAGCTGTTTTTT.

Ten or more counts support this clonotype. The V gene is TRBV6-1, the J gene TRBJ2-5; D is unclear. Trimming removed 9 bases at V and 0 bases at J, with 8 bases between. From germline, CDR1 is MNHNS and CDR2 SASEGT. The CDR3 runs 12 residues. The DNA of the CDR3 is TGTGCCAGGCACGGGCACCAAGAGACCCAGTACTTC. Amino acid sequence: CARHGHQETQYF.

In this sample, this clonotype turned up many times. The V call is TRBV24-1, the J call TRBJ2-2; 9 bases are a match to TRBD1. The V segment lost 3 bases and the J segment 6 bases; nucleotides outside the gene matches: 7. Germline lookup yields CDR1 KGHDR and CDR2 SFDVKD. The CDR3 is made up of 16 amino acids. The CDR3, as DNA: TGTGCCACCAGTGATCCGGGACAGGGAAACGCCGGGGAGCTGTTTTTT. It specifies CATSDPGQGNAGELFF.

This clonotype was picked up many times. V usage is TRBV6-1 and J usage is TRBJ1-1; 10 nucleotides line up with TRBD1. This CDR3 spans 16 amino acids. CDR1 is MNHNS and CDR2 is SASEGT in the germline V gene. Unmatched junction bases numbered 4, after V lost 3 bases and J lost 0 bases. In nucleotides, the CDR3 is TGTGCCAGCAGTGACCGGGACAGGGGCTTGAACACTGAAGCTTTCTTT. Amino acid sequence: CASSDRDRGLNTEAFF.

This clonotype has more than one count but fewer than ten. The chain joins TRBV2 to TRBJ1-6; D may be TRBD1 (5 bases). Trimming left V 8 bases short and J 9 bases short, with 17 bases between. Per germline, CDR1 SNHLY and CDR2 FYNNEI. The CDR3 length is 14 residues. CDR3 DNA: TGTGCCAGCGTCGATATCCCGGGGGTTTCACCCCTCCACTTT. This codes for CASVDIPGVSPLHF.

This clonotype was detected ten times or more. J is TRBJ1-5 and V is TRBV28; D ambiguous. Germline V gene data show CDR1 as MDHEN and CDR2 as SYDVKM. V lost 2 bases and J lost 3, with 8 bases in between. This CDR3 has 14 residues. In DNA form, the CDR3 reads TGTGCCAGCAGTTTAAACGCAGACAATCAGCCCCAGCATTTT. As protein: CASSLNADNQPQHF.

At least ten counts were recorded for this clonotype. The rearrangement joins TRBV6-2 or TRBV6-3 to TRBJ1-1, with 8 bases aligning to TRBD1. The length of the CDR3 is 15 residues. Looked up from germline, CDR1 is MNHEY and CDR2 is SVGEGT. V lost 4 bases and J lost 1; bases outside the gene matches: 5. The CDR3 loop is CASSSPGTGNTEAFF. The CDR3 DNA reads TGTGCCAGCAGTTCACCCGGGACAGGGAACACTGAAGCTTTCTTT.

Concerning this clonotype itself: This could be a read error, since a much larger clone is one nucleotide away. The V gene is TRBV9, the J gene TRBJ2-7; D not resolved. Germline V CDR1 and CDR2: SGDLS, YYNGEE. The CDR3 contains 14 residues. In DNA, the CDR3 is TGCGCCAGCAGCCTAGTTGACGGTGGCTACGAGCAGTACTTC. Translation gives CASSLVDGGYEQYF.